This T cell receptor beta chain was sequenced in a study (dated by TCRdb to the late 2010s). General notes on the study: The study used sequence and structural analyses to characterize human CD8+ TCR repertoires recognizing immunodominant viral antigens.

On this clonotype itself: Its antigen has not been determined. No base qualities exist here, and no much larger clone lies one base off it.

Germline trimming amounts to 7 bases on V and 0 bases on J, with 6 as the count of junction bases outside the gene matches. The CDR3 runs 15 residues from the cysteine to the phenylalanine. This entry keeps only the CDR3 DNA: 45 bases, framed from base 1. The germline V gene (reference sequence) yields PRHDT for CDR1 and FYEKMQ for CDR2. The listed sequencing device is Illumina HiSeq 2500. Through fastp at Q25 and MiXCR, TCRdb rebuilt clones from the public reads, retaining in-frame beta chains. Duplicate CDR3 protein sequences are folded into a single record with the most common DNA and genes. Recorded for this sample are 140 or so distinct CDR3 sequences; around 25% of them occurred a single time. The ten largest clones take up about 70% of the sample. What the research found in general, with its limitations: The CD8+ TCR repertoires specific to different immunodominant viral antigens were reported to be highly diverse and distinct from one another.

This chain is built from TRBV13 and TRBJ2-3; 8 of the junction bases match TRBD2. The specimen was CD8+ T cells (not recorded whether cultured). The origin of this receptor is a male donor. CDR3 sequence: CASIPGGGSTDTQYF. At the DNA level, the sequence is TGTGCCAGCATCCCGGGAGGGGGGAGCACAGATACGCAGTATTTT. Reference TRBV13 and TRBJ2-3 genes cover what lies past the CDR3, so the full variable domain is AAGVIQSPRHLIKEKRETATLKCYPIPRHDTVYWYQQGPGQDPQFLISFYEKMQSDKGSIPDRFSAQQFSDYHSELNMSSLELGDSALYFCASIPGGGSTDTQYFGPGTRLTVL.